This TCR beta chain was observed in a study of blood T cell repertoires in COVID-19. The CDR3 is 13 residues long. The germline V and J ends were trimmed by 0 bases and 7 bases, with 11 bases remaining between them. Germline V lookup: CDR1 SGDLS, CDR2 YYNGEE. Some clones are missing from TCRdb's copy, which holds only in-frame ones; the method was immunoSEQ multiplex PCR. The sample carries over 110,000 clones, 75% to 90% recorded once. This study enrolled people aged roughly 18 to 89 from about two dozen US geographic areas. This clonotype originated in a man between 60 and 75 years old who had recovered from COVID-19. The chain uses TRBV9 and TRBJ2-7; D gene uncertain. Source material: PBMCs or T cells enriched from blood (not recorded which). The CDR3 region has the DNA TGTGCCAGCAGCGTAGGAACAGATGGGGAGCAGTACTTC. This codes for CASSVGTDGEQYF.